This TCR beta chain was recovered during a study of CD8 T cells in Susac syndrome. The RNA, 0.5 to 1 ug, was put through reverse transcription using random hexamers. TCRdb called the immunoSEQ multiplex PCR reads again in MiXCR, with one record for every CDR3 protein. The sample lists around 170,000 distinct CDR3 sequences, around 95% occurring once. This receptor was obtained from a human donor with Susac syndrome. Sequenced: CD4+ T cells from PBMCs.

In DNA form, the CDR3 reads TGTGCCAGCAGTTTGGGCCCAGACTACAATGAGCAGTTCTTC. Its translation: CASSLGPDYNEQFF. This chain uses TRBV12-3 or TRBV12-4 with TRBJ2-1; D remains unclear. V was cut by 3 bases and J by 3 bases, with 9 bases left in between. This CDR3 is built from 14 residues.